This T cell receptor (beta chain) was profiled in a study of siplizumab effects on memory and regulatory T cells. This clone has a single count. Its antigen remains unidentified. CDR3 length: 13 residues. V lost 2 bases and J lost 5, with 9 bases in between. Germline CDR1 is SGHDT and CDR2 is YYEEEE. Measured with immunoSEQ multiplex PCR; TCRdb has only the in-frame clones, and not every one. Of tens of thousands of clones detected, roughly 96% appear once; the ten largest clones hold 0.095%. Across a few donor pairs, the naive, memory, effector memory and TEMRA subsets were sequenced without stimulation. Study conclusions and caveats: Only a minority of proliferating CD4+ or CD8+ clones had an assignable naive or memory phenotype, with roughly 75-95% lacking one. Unstimulated subsets contained matches for only a minor fraction of alloreactive clones. The apparent diversity of naive T cells exceeded that of memory cells, and naive T cells seemed to make a major contribution to the alloresponse.

Specimen: naive CD8+ T cells sorted from blood. The chain uses TRBV5-6 and TRBJ2-3; possibly TRBD2 for D (6 bases). This clonotype was obtained from a human donor in good health. CDR3 in amino acids: CASSFPGGDTQYF. CDR3 nucleotides: TGTGCCAGCAGCTTCCCCGGGGGAGATACGCAGTATTTT.